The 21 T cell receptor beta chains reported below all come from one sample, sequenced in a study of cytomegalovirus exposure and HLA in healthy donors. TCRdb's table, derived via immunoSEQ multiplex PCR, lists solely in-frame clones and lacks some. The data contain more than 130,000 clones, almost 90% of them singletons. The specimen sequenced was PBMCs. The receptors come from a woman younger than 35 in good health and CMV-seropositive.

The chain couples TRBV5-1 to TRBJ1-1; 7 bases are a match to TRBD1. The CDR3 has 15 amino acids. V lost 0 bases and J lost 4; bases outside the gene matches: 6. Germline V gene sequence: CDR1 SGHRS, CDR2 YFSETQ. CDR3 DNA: TGCGCCAGCAGCTTGGGACAGGGAAGTGCCACTGAAGCTTTCTTT. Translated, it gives CASSLGQGSATEAFF.

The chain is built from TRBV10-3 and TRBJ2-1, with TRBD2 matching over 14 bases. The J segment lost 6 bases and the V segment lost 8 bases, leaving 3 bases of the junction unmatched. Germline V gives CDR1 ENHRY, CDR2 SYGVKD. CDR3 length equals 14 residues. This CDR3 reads CAIAGTSGGNEQFF. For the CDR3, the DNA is TGTGCCATCGCCGGGACTAGCGGGGGCAATGAGCAGTTCTTC.

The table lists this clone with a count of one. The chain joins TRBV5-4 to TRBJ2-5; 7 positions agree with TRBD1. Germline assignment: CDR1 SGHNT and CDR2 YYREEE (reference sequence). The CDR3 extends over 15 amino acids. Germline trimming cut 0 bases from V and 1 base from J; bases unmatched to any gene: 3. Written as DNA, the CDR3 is TGTGCCAGCAGCTTGGCGAACAGGGGCCAAGAGACCCAGTACTTC. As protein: CASSLANRGQETQYF.

CDR3 sequence (DNA): TGTGCCAGCAGAAAAGAGGGGGGGAAAGGGTTTACGGCTTTCTTT. Its translation is CASRKEGGKGFTAFF. The chain combines TRBV6-4 with TRBJ1-1; tentatively, D is TRBD1 (6 bases). Germline CDR1 is MRHNA and CDR2 is SNTAGT. The CDR3 runs to 15 residues. Trimming cost V 6 bases and J 11 bases, with 25 bases left between them.

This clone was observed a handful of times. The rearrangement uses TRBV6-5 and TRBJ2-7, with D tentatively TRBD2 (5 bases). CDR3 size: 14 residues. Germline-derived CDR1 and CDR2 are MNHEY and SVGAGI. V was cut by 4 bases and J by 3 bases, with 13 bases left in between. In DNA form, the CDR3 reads TGTGCCAGCAGTTCCCACTATGGGAGCTACGAGCAGTACTTC. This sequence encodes CASSSHYGSYEQYF.

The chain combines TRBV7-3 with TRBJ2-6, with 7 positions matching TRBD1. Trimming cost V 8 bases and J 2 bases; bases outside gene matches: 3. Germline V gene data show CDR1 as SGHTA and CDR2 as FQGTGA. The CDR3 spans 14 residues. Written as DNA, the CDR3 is TGTGCCAGCGAACAGGGGACTGGGGCCAACGTCCTGACTTTC. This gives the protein CASEQGTGANVLTF. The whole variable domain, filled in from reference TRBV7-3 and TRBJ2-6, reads GAGVSQTPSNKVTEKGKYVELRCDPISGHTALYWYRQSLGQGPEFLIYFQGTGAADDSGLPNDRFFAVRPEGSVSTLKIQRTERGDSAVYLCASEQGTGANVLTFGAGSRLTVL.

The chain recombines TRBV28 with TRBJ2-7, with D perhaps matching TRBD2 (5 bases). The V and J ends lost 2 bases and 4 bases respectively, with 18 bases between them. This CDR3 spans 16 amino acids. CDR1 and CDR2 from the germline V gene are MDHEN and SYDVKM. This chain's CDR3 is CASSLVGGLYSYEQYF. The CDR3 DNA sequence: TGTGCCAGCAGTTTAGTGGGCGGGTTATACTCTTACGAGCAGTACTTC.

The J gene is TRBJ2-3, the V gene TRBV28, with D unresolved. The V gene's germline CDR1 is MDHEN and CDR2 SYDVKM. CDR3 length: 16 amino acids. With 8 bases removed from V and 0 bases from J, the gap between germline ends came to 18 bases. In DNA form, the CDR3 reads TGTGCCAGCCGGAACACTCCTAGTTCTAGCACAGATACGCAGTATTTT. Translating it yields CASRNTPSSSTDTQYF.

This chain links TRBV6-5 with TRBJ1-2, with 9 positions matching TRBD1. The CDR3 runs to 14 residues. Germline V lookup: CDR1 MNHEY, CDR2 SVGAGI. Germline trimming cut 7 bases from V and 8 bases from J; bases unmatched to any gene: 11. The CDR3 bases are TGTGCCAGCAAGGGTGGGGGGACAGGGAACGGCTACACCTTC. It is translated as CASKGGGTGNGYTF.

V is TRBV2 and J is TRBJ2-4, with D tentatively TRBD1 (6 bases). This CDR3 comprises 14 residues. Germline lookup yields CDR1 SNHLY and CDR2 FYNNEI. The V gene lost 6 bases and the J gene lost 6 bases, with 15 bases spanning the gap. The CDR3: CASSLQGLLNIQYF. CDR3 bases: TGTGCCAGCAGCTTACAGGGCCTACTAAACATTCAGTACTTC.

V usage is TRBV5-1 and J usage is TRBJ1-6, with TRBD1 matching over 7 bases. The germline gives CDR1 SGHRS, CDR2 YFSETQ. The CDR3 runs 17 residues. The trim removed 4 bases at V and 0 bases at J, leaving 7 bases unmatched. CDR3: CASSRGQDSSYNSPLHF. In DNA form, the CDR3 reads TGCGCCAGCAGCCGCGGACAGGATAGCTCCTATAATTCACCCCTCCACTTT.

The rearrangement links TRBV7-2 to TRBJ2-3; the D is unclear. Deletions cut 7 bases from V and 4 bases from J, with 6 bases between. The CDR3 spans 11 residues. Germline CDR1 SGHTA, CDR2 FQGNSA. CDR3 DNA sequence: TGTGCCAGCACCCTCGCAGATACGCAGTATTTT. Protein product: CASTLADTQYF.

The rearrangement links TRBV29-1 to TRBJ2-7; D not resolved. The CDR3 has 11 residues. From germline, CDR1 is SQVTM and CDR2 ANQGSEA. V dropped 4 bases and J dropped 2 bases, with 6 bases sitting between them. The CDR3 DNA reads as TGCAGCGTTGTAGCCCCCTACGAGCAGTACTTC. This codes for CSVVAPYEQYF.

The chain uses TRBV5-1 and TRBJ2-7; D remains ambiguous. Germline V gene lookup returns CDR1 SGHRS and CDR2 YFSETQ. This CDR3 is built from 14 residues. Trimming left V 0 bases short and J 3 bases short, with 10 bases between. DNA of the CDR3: TGCGCCAGCAGCTTGGACAACCTCATCTACGAGCAGTACTTC. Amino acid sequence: CASSLDNLIYEQYF.

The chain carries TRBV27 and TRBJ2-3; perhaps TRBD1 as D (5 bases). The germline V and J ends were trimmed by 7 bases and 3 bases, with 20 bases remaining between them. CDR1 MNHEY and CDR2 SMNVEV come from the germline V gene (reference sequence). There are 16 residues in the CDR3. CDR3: CASIPTAASTTDTQYF. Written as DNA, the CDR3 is TGTGCCAGCATCCCGACAGCAGCTTCCACTACAGATACGCAGTATTTT.

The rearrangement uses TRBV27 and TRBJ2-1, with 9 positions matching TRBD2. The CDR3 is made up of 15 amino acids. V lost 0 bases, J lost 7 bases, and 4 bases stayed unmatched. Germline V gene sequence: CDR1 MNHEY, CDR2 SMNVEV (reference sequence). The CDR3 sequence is CASSLSFGLANEQFF. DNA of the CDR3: TGTGCCAGCAGTTTATCCTTCGGACTAGCGAATGAGCAGTTCTTC.

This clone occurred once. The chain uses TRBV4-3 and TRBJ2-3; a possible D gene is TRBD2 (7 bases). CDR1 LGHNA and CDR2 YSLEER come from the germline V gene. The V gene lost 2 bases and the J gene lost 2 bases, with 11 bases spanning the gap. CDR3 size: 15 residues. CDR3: CASSQRGGATDTQYF. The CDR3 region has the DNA TGCGCCAGCAGCCAAAGGGGGGGGGCCACAGATACGCAGTATTTT.

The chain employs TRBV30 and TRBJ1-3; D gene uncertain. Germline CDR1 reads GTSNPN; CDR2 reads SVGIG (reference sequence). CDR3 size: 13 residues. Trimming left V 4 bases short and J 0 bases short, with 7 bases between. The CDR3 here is CAWTETSGNTIYF. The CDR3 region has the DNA TGTGCCTGGACAGAAACCTCTGGAAACACCATATATTTT.

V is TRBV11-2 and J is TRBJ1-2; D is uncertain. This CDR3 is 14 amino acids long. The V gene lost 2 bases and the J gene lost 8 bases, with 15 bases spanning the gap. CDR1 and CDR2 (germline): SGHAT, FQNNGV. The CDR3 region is CASSLPRGREGYTF. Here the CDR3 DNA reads TGTGCCAGCAGCTTACCTCGAGGGCGTGAAGGCTACACCTTC.

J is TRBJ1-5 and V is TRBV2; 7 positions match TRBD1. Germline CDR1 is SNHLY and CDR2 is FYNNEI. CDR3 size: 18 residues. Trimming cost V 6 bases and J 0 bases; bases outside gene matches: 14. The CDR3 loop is CASRATPGQFYSNQPQHF. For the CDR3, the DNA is TGTGCCAGCAGAGCTACACCGGGACAGTTCTATAGCAATCAGCCCCAGCATTTT. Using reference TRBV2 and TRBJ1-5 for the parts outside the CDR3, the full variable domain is EPEVTQTPSHQVTQMGQEVILRCVPISNHLYFYWYRQILGQKVEFLVSFYNNEISEKSEIFDDQFSVERPDGSNFTLKIRSTKLEDSAMYFCASRATPGQFYSNQPQHFGDGTRLSIL.

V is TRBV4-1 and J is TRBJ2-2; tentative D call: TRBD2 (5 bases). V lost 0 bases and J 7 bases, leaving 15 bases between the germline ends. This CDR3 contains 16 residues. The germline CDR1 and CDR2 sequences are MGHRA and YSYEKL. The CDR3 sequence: CASSQDFRPEGGELFF. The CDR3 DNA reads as TGCGCCAGCAGCCAAGATTTCCGGCCTGAGGGCGGGGAGCTGTTTTTT.